This TCR beta chain derives from a study of cytomegalovirus exposure and HLA in healthy donors (dated by TCRdb to 2015 to 2018). Looking at the study overall: The roughly 670 repertoires of the first cohort and the roughly 120 validation repertoires were produced on the same platform, according to a later analysis. Along with the approximately 620-subject first cohort, a separate validation cohort of over a hundred different subjects was used. The aim of the study was to test whether cataloging public T cell receptors could identify signatures of past pathogen exposure. High-throughput TCR immunosequencing, statistical association of individual TCRs with disease status, and machine learning were combined to predict cytomegalovirus infection status. Results and caveats for the whole study, not just this receptor: Three of the identified cytomegalovirus-associated TCR beta chains were confirmed in vitro to be specific for cytomegalovirus antigens. The validation cohort had no HLA typing available for a later analysis, so co-occurrence within that cohort was assessed over all 120 or so repertoires. The classifier was reported to diagnose cytomegalovirus status with high specificity and sensitivity in both the original and validation cohorts. The study listed approximately 150 TCR beta chains as associated with cytomegalovirus. The authors suggested that the approach could potentially be extended to other disease states and immunological phenotypes. In a later analysis, TCRs clustered in the first cohort were found to also tend to co-occur in the approximately 110 validation repertoires, with around 94% of cluster scores above 0. Most TCR sequences were seen in very few donors, while some public TCRs were found in many individuals.

The donors belonged to the validation cohort of roughly 120 subjects, which was separate from the roughly 670-subject first cohort. The CDR3 numbers 15 residues from cysteine through phenylalanine. Only CDR3 DNA is held: 45 bases, read in frame from base 1. Trimming leaves V shorter by 4 bases and J shorter by 5 bases, with the junction holding 9 bases beyond the gene matches. CDR1 and CDR2 (LNHDA, SQIVND) derive from the germline V gene (reference sequence). Libraries were constructed by the immunoSEQ multiplex PCR assay. The paper's data handling went like this. A statistical classification framework was built to diagnose cytomegalovirus status from the catalog of TCR beta chain sequences. Drawn from immuneACCESS, this table holds only the in-frame rearrangements with V and J called that TCRdb kept. Clones are partly lost; checked studies trace under half to an unresolved V gene and leave the rest unexplained. D and trimming were read from the DNA, whereas the V and J calls and clone size are those reported in that table. Present in this sample are 68,000 or so clones, 89% of which were seen just once. The ten largest account for around 1.3% of the sample.

This clone was recorded once. The antigen it recognizes is unknown. There are no base qualities to consult, and no much larger clone falls within one base. The sequenced sample consisted of PBMCs. The chain is made from TRBV19 and TRBJ2-5; 8 bases in the middle match TRBD1. This TCR was sampled from a woman younger than 30 in good health and CMV-seronegative. The CDR3 region reads CASSTGQGGGETQYF. The base sequence is TGTGCCAGTAGTACCGGACAGGGTGGGGGGGAGACCCAGTACTTC.